These T cell receptor beta chains were read from a single sample in a study of T cell responses to AZD1222 COVID-19 vaccine. Data came from immunoSEQ multiplex PCR; TCRdb stores just in-frame clones and leaves some out. The sample includes 150,000 to 200,000 clones, 90% to 95% of them seen just once. The sample in question was peripheral blood, obtained 28 days after the second AZD1222 dose. The source of these receptors is an adult who received the AZD1222 COVID-19 vaccine. Both conserved end residues are part of each CDR3. D genes are given only for firm matches. Size is omitted from some rows. Given values are once, few, many or a class for expanded clones.

clone size,D gene,J gene,V gene,CDR3 DNA,CDR3 protein
-,-,TRBJ2-5,TRBV29-1,TGCAGCGTGGAAGCGGGCCCGTGGGGGCCCCAAGAGACCCAGTACTTC,CSVEAGPWGPQETQYF
-,-,TRBJ2-5,TRBV3-1/TRBV3-2,TGTGCCAGCAGCCTACAAGGGGGGGAGGAGACCCAGTACTTC,CASSLQGGEETQYF
-,TRBD1,TRBJ1-2,TRBV10-3,TGTGCCATCAAAGAATACGGGACAGGGAGTGAAATTTCATTC,CAIKEYGTGSEISF
-,-,TRBJ1-5,TRBV28,TGTGCCAGCAGTCGCGTGGGGGGCTATAGCAATCAGCCCCAGCATTTT,CASSRVGGYSNQPQHF
-,-,TRBJ1-4,TRBV6-5,TGTGCCAGCAGGCCCTCCGGGCCCACTAATGAAAAACTGTTTTTT,CASRPSGPTNEKLFF
-,-,TRBJ2-3,TRBV13,TGTGCCAGCAGCCCCCCTTTAATAGCCGGGATCGGAGATACGCAGTATTTT,CASSPPLIAGIGDTQYF
-,-,TRBJ2-2,TRBV5-1,TGCGCCAGCAGCTGGAGCGGCCGTTCGAGGGGGACCGGGGAGCTGTTTTTT,CASSWSGRSRGTGELFF
-,TRBD1,TRBJ1-2,TRBV24-1,TGTGCCACCAGTAAAGGGACAGGGAAATATGGCTACACCTTC,CATSKGTGKYGYTF
-,TRBD1,TRBJ1-5,TRBV5-1,TGCGCCAGCAGCCTCGGGACAGGGATGAATCAGCCCCAGCATTTT,CASSLGTGMNQPQHF
-,-,TRBJ1-5,TRBV6-1,TGTGCCAGCAGTGAGGGGAATCAGCCCCAGCATTTT,CASSEGNQPQHF
-,-,TRBJ1-2,TRBV6-5,TGTGCCAGCAAACCCAGCCGATACTATGGCTACACCTTC,CASKPSRYYGYTF
-,-,TRBJ2-5,TRBV6-5,TGTGCCAGCAGTTACCAGTCGGAGATCCAAGAGACCCAGTACTTC,CASSYQSEIQETQYF
-,TRBD1,TRBJ1-5,TRBV11-3,TGTGCCAGCAGCGCGACAGGGGGAAAGGAGCCCCAGCATTTT,CASSATGGKEPQHF
-,-,TRBJ1-6,TRBV10-3,TGTGCCATCAGTGATGCGGGACACCTGGGTTCACCCCTCCACTTT,CAISDAGHLGSPLHF
-,-,TRBJ1-2,TRBV28,TGTGCCAGCACCCCGGACCGTACGAGGCCCGGCTACACCTTC,CASTPDRTRPGYTF
-,TRBD1,TRBJ1-4,TRBV5-6,TGTGCCAGCAGCTTGTGGGACAGGGGTTCTGGTGAAAAACTGTTTTTT,CASSLWDRGSGEKLFF
-,-,TRBJ1-6,TRBV5-3,TGTGCCAGAAGCTTGACCTTCGGACAGTTAAATTCACCCCTCCACTTT,CARSLTFGQLNSPLHF
-,TRBD1,TRBJ1-1,TRBV12-3/TRBV12-4,TGTGCCAGCAGTCACAGGGGAACTGAAGCTTTCTTT,CASSHRGTEAFF
-,TRBD2,TRBJ2-1,TRBV7-8,TGTGCCAGCAGCAGAACTAGCGGGATTATCTACAATGAGCAGTTCTTC,CASSRTSGIIYNEQFF
-,-,TRBJ1-4,TRBV3-1/TRBV3-2,TGTGCCAGCAGCCAAGGTTCGGGACGAGAGGGGCTGTTTTTT,CASSQGSGREGLFF
-,TRBD1,TRBJ1-1,TRBV14,TGTGCCAGCAGCCAGGCCACAGGGGGTAGGGGCACTGAAGCTTTCTTT,CASSQATGGRGTEAFF
-,-,TRBJ2-1,TRBV5-1,TGCGCCAGCAGCTTGGGGCCTAGCTCCTACAATGAGCAGTTCTTC,CASSLGPSSYNEQFF
-,TRBD2,TRBJ2-3,TRBV2,TGTGCCAGCAGCCGGGGACTAGCGGGAAGGGATACGCAGTATTTT,CASSRGLAGRDTQYF
-,TRBD1,TRBJ1-2,TRBV28,TGTGCCAGCAGTCGACAGGGGGTGGATGTTGGCTACACCTTC,CASSRQGVDVGYTF
-,-,TRBJ2-5,TRBV14,TGTGCCAGCAGCCAAGAGGCCGGTACTTTCCAAGAGACCCAGTACTTC,CASSQEAGTFQETQYF
-,-,TRBJ1-2,TRBV11-1,TGTGCCAGCAGCTCGGAAAACTATGGCTACACCTTC,CASSSENYGYTF
-,-,TRBJ2-7,TRBV7-6,TGTGCCAGCAGCTTAGCGACCGGACGGGGCTACGAGCAGTACTTC,CASSLATGRGYEQYF
-,TRBD1,TRBJ1-2,TRBV4-1,TGCGCCAGCAGCCAACCAGGGACAGGGAGGGCTGGCTACACCTTC,CASSQPGTGRAGYTF
-,-,TRBJ1-1,TRBV6-1,TGTGCCAGCAGTGAACGGGGAGGGAACACTGAAGCTTTCTTT,CASSERGGNTEAFF
-,-,TRBJ2-4,TRBV6-2/TRBV6-3,TGTGCCAGCAGTTACTCTGAGCATGAGGAAAACATTCAGTACTTC,CASSYSEHEENIQYF
-,TRBD1,TRBJ1-2,TRBV6-5,TGTGCCAGCAGTTTCGGACAGGGTCGCTACACCTTC,CASSFGQGRYTF
-,-,TRBJ1-4,TRBV18,TGTGCCAGCTCACCAGGAGACAGAGCAACTAATGAAAAACTGTTTTTT,CASSPGDRATNEKLFF
-,-,TRBJ1-2,TRBV3-1/TRBV3-2,TGTGCCAGCAGCCAAGTCTGGCGCGCAACTAACTATGGCTACACCTTC,CASSQVWRATNYGYTF
-,-,TRBJ2-5,TRBV2,TGTGCCAGCACCACCCAAGAGACCCAGTACTTC,CASTTQETQYF
-,TRBD2,TRBJ2-2,TRBV5-4,TGTGCCAGCAGCATGGGACTAGCGGGAAACACCGGGGAGCTGTTTTTT,CASSMGLAGNTGELFF
-,-,TRBJ1-2,TRBV20-1,TGCAGTGCTACTGAGGGAAACCTTGACTATGGCTACACCTTC,CSATEGNLDYGYTF
once,-,TRBJ1-1,TRBV7-9,TGTGCCAGCAGCAGCCAGCGGGCCCCGACTGAAGCTTTCTTT,CASSSQRAPTEAFF
-,-,TRBJ2-6,TRBV27,TGTGCCAGCAGTCCGACAAACTCTGGGGCCAACGTCCTGACTTTC,CASSPTNSGANVLTF
-,-,TRBJ1-1,TRBV7-6,TGTGCCAGCAGCTTAGGGAGGTTCGGGAACACTGAAGCTTTCTTT,CASSLGRFGNTEAFF
-,-,TRBJ2-1,TRBV6-2/TRBV6-3,TGTGCCAGCAGTTACCAGGCCGAGCAGTTCTTC,CASSYQAEQFF
-,-,TRBJ2-3,TRBV7-6,TGTGCCAGCAGCTTAGACCGAGCGGAACATACGCAGTATTTT,CASSLDRAEHTQYF
-,-,TRBJ1-1,TRBV10-1,TGCGCCAGCAGTCGGGGTGATGAAGCTTTCTTT,CASSRGDEAFF
-,-,TRBJ2-1,TRBV9,TGTGCCAGCAGCTCCCGTCGGGACCTCGTGAATGAGCAGTTCTTC,CASSSRRDLVNEQFF
-,TRBD2,TRBJ2-7,TRBV9,TGTGCCAGCAGCGTGACTAGCGGGAGGGCCCCCTACGAGCAGTACTTC,CASSVTSGRAPYEQYF
-,-,TRBJ1-5,TRBV28,TGTGCCAGCAGTCCGCCGGGAGCCCAGGGAACTAGCAATCAGCCCCAGCATTTT,CASSPPGAQGTSNQPQHF
-,-,TRBJ2-7,TRBV28,TGTGCCAGCCAAATTCTAGCTTCCTACGAGCAGTACTTC,CASQILASYEQYF
once,TRBD1,TRBJ1-2,TRBV2,TGTGCCAGTCATACCGGGACAGATTATGGCTACACCTTC,CASHTGTDYGYTF
-,-,TRBJ2-7,TRBV7-2,TGTGCCAGCAGCCGGGACACAGACAGGTTGTACGAGCAGTACTTC,CASSRDTDRLYEQYF
-,TRBD1,TRBJ2-7,TRBV28,TGTGCCAGCAGTGACCGACAGGGTGAGAGGTACGAGCAGTACTTC,CASSDRQGERYEQYF
-,-,TRBJ1-3,TRBV5-4,TGTGCCAGCAGCTTAACGAATGGAAACACCATATATTTT,CASSLTNGNTIYF
once,-,TRBJ1-1,TRBV28,TGTGCCAGCAGTTTATGGGGGGGGAACACTGAAGCTTTCTTT,CASSLWGGNTEAFF
-,-,TRBJ1-5,TRBV18,TGTGCCAGCTCAGAAAAGCTTGTTATCAGGTCCTCTGAGGGCAATCAGCCCCAGCATTTT,CASSEKLVIRSSEGNQPQHF
-,-,TRBJ1-2,TRBV16,TGTGCCAGCAGCCAAACATGGAGGGATGGCTACACCTTC,CASSQTWRDGYTF